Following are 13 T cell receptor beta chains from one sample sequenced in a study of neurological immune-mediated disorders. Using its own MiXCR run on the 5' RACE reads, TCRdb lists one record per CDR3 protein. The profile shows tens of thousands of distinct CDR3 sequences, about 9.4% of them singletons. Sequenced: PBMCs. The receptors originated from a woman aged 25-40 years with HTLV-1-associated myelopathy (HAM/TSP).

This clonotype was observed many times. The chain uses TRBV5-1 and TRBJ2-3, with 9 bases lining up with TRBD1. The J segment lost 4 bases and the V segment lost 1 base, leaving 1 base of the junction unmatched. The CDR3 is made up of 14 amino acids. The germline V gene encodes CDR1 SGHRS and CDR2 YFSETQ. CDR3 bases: TGCGCCAGCAGCTTGACAGGGGGCGCAGATACGCAGTATTTT. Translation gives CASSLTGGADTQYF.

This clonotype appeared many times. Here the CDR3 reads CASSTGTQGAQHF. DNA of the CDR3: TGTGCCAGCAGTACAGGGACCCAGGGGGCCCAGCATTTT. The chain joins TRBV6-1 to TRBJ1-5, with 7 bases matching TRBD1. V was pared by 5 bases and J by 11 bases, with 9 bases of the junction left unmatched. This CDR3 comprises 13 residues. Germline CDR1 and CDR2: MNHNS and SASEGT.

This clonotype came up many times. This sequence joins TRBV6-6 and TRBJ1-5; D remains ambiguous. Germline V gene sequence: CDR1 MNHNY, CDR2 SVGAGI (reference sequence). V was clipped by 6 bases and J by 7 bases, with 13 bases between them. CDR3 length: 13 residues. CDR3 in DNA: TGTGCCAGCAGCCTGACACCCGAACAGCCCCAGCATTTT. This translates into CASSLTPEQPQHF.

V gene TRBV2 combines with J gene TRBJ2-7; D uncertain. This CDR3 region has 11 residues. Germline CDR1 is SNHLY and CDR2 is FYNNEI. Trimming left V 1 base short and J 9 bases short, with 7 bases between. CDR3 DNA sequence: TGTGCCAGCAGTGAAGGAGGCAGGCAGTACTTC. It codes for CASSEGGRQYF.

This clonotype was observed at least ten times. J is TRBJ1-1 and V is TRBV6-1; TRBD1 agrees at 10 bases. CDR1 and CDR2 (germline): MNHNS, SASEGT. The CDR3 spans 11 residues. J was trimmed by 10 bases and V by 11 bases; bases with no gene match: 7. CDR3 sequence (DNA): TGTGCCGGGGGACAGGGGTATTCAGCTTTCTTT. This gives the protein CAGGQGYSAFF.

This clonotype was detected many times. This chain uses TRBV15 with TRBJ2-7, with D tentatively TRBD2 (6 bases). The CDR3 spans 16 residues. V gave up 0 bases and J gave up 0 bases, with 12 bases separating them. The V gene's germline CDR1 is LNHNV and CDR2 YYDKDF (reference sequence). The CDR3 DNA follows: TGTGCCACCAGCAGAGATCGGGGGTCTTCCTCCTACGAGCAGTACTTC. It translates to CATSRDRGSSSYEQYF.

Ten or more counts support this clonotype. CDR3 sequence: CASRQDPAGTLREQYF. The CDR3 coding sequence is TGCGCCAGCAGGCAAGACCCAGCGGGGACGTTACGGGAGCAGTACTTC. The chain has TRBV5-1 and TRBJ2-7; TRBD2 agrees at 7 bases. The CDR3 consists of 16 residues. Trimming took 5 bases from V and 7 from J; bases not matched to a gene: 18. Germline CDR1 and CDR2: SGHRS and YFSETQ.

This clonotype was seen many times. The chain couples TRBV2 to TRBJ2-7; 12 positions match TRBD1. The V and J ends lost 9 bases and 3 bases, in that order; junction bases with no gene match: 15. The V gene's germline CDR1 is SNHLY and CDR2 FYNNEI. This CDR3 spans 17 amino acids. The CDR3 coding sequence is TGTGCCAGTTCCGGGACAGGGGGCCTAGGGGTAAGCTACGAGCAGTACTTC. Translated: CASSGTGGLGVSYEQYF. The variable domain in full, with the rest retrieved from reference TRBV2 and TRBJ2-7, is EPEVTQTPSHQVTQMGQEVILRCVPISNHLYFYWYRQILGQKVEFLVSFYNNEISEKSEIFDDQFSVERPDGSNFTLKIRSTKLEDSAMYFCASSGTGGLGVSYEQYFGPGTRLTVT.

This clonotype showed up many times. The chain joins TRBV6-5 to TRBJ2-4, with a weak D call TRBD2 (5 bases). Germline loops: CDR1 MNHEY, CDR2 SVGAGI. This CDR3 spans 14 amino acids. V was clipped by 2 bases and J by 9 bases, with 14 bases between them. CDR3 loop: CASSYGRGFGIQYF. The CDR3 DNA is TGTGCCAGCAGTTACGGCCGCGGGTTTGGCATTCAGTACTTC.

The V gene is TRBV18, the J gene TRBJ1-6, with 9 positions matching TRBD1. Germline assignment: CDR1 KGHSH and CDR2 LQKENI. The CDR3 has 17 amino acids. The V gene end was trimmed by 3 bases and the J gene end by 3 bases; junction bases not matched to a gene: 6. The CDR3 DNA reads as TGTGCCAGCTCACCTGCTGGACAGGGGATCTATAATTCACCCCTCCACTTT. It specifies CASSPAGQGIYNSPLHF.

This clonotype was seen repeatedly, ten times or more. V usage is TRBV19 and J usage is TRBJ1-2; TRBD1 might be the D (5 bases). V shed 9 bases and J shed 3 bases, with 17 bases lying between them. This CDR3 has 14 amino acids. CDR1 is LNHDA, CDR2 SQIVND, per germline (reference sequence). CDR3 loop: CASSSGQDYYGYTF. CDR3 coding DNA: TGTGCCAGCAGCTCCGGACAAGATTACTATGGCTACACCTTC.

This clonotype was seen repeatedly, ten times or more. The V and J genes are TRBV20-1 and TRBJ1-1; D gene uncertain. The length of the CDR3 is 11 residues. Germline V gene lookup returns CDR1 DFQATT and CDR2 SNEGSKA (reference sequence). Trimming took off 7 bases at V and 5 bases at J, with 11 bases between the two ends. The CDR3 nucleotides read TGCAGTGTAATGAGGAGGACTGAAGCTTTCTTT. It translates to CSVMRRTEAFF.

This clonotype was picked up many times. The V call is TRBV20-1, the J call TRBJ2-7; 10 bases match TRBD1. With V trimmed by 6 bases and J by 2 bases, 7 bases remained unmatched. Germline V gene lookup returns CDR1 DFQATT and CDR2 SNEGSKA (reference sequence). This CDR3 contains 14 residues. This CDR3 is CSAVDGTGAYEQYF. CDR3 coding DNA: TGCAGTGCCGTCGACGGGACAGGGGCCTACGAGCAGTACTTC.